Below, 5 T cell receptor beta chains from the same sample are listed, as sequenced in a study of blood T cells in healthy people across ages. Sample-barcoded 5' priming and a J-beta primer mix drove a second PCR of roughly 6 to 12 cycles. A single record per CDR3 protein comes from TCRdb applying MiXCR to the 5' RACE reads. The sample contains over 950,000 distinct CDR3 sequences, about 51% of which appear only once. The sequenced sample was blood. Source of these receptors: an older woman in good health.

The chain is built from TRBV7-2 and TRBJ2-1; unclear D gene. CDR1 and CDR2 from the germline V gene are SGHTA and FQGNSA. The CDR3 covers 15 residues. Trimming removed 6 bases from V and 13 bases from J, with 25 bases in between. This CDR3 is CASRVAPPSQETQFF. CDR3 nucleotides: TGTGCCAGCAGGGTCGCCCCTCCCTCACAAGAGACCCAGTTCTTC.

V and J are TRBV20-1 and TRBJ2-3; 10 bases match TRBD2. Germline V gene lookup returns CDR1 DFQATT and CDR2 SNEGSKA (reference sequence). V shed 3 bases, J shed 5 bases, and the junction held 8 bases outside the gene matches. The CDR3 contains 15 residues. CDR3 amino acids: CSASSLAGVVDTQYF. The CDR3 DNA reads as TGCAGTGCTAGTTCCCTAGCGGGAGTTGTAGATACGCAGTATTTT.

The genes are TRBV20-1 and TRBJ2-4; D call uncertain. V lost 6 bases and J 0 bases, leaving 6 bases between the germline ends. This CDR3 is built from 12 residues. Per the germline V gene, CDR1 is DFQATT and CDR2 is SNEGSKA (reference sequence). CDR3 residues: CSALLAKNIQYF. The CDR3 DNA reads as TGCAGTGCACTATTAGCCAAAAACATTCAGTACTTC.

The J gene is TRBJ2-1, the V gene TRBV4-1, with 8 bases fitting TRBD2. The CDR3 consists of 18 residues. Trimming removed 4 bases from V and 4 bases from J; junction bases left unmatched: 15. Germline lookup yields CDR1 MGHRA and CDR2 YSYEKL. The CDR3: CASSLLPLVGRGYNEQFF. The DNA of the CDR3 is TGCGCCAGCAGCCTCCTGCCACTAGTCGGGAGGGGGTACAATGAGCAGTTCTTC.

This chain connects TRBV6-2 or TRBV6-3 to TRBJ2-5; 8 positions agree with TRBD2. The junction had 9 bases not matched to a gene; V was cut back by 0 bases and J by 3 bases. The CDR3 contains 17 residues. Germline V gene sequence: CDR1 MNHEY, CDR2 SVGEGT. CDR3 sequence: CASSYSIAGKRKETQYF. CDR3 coding DNA: TGTGCCAGCAGTTACTCGATAGCGGGGAAGAGAAAAGAGACCCAGTACTTC.